These 17 T cell receptor beta chains share one sample of origin, sequenced in a study of T cells in localized non-small cell lung cancer. Profiling relied on immunoSEQ multiplex PCR, and the TCRdb table lists in-frame clones only, not all of them. The data show approximately 28,000 clones, approximately 84% seen once. The specimen was peripheral blood mononuclear cells, collected before any cancer treatment. The receptors derive from a man between 40 and 69 years old with stage III lung adenocarcinoma.

V is TRBV28 and J is TRBJ2-7; D not certain. The CDR3 runs to 15 residues. The germline V gene encodes CDR1 MDHEN and CDR2 SYDVKM. Between the trimmed V and J ends, which lost 2 bases and 0 bases, there was a span of 11 bases. The CDR3 protein is CASSLVAASSYEQYF. CDR3 DNA sequence: TGTGCCAGCAGTTTAGTGGCAGCTAGCTCCTACGAGCAGTACTTC.

A few counts support this clone. The DNA of the CDR3 is TGTGCCAGCAGTGCTCCTCTTAATTCACCCCTCCACTTT. As protein: CASSAPLNSPLHF. The rearrangement uses TRBV2 and TRBJ1-6; no firm D call. V dropped 4 bases and J dropped 6 bases, with 7 bases sitting between them. CDR1 is SNHLY and CDR2 is FYNNEI in the germline V gene. The CDR3 has 13 residues. Drawing the rest from reference TRBV2 and TRBJ1-6, the complete variable domain is EPEVTQTPSHQVTQMGQEVILRCVPISNHLYFYWYRQILGQKVEFLVSFYNNEISEKSEIFDDQFSVERPDGSNFTLKIRSTKLEDSAMYFCASSAPLNSPLHFGNGTRLTVT.

This chain joins TRBV7-8 and TRBJ2-7; D might be TRBD2 (5 bases). CDR1 and CDR2 (germline): SGHVS, FQNEAQ. The CDR3 has 13 amino acids. V lost 5 bases and J lost 3, with 11 bases in between. CDR3 DNA: TGTGCCAGCAGCCAAGGCGGGTTCTACGAGCAGTACGTC. Translating it yields CASSQGGFYEQYV.

This CDR3 reads CASSRDRARWEQYF. CDR3 DNA: TGTGCCAGCAGCCGGGACAGAGCAAGGTGGGAGCAGTACTTC. The chain recombines TRBV14 with TRBJ2-7; 7 positions agree with TRBD1. Looked up from germline, CDR1 is SGHDN and CDR2 is FVKESK. Trimming removed 4 bases from V and 7 bases from J; junction bases left unmatched: 10. The CDR3 contains 14 residues.

The chain is built from TRBV2 and TRBJ1-2; a possible D gene is TRBD1 (5 bases). Germline V gene sequence: CDR1 SNHLY, CDR2 FYNNEI. The germline V and J ends were trimmed by 4 bases and 5 bases, with 8 bases remaining between them. This CDR3 contains 12 residues. CDR3 nucleotides: TGTGCCAGCAGTGGACAGAAATATGGCTACACCTTC. Translation: CASSGQKYGYTF.

This clone came up a few times. V is TRBV6-5 and J is TRBJ1-5; unclear D gene. This CDR3 is built from 14 residues. V was trimmed by 5 bases and J by 6 bases, leaving 14 bases between them. CDR1 and CDR2 (germline): MNHEY, SVGAGI. The CDR3 sequence is CASSDRGIAQPQHF. The CDR3 DNA reads as TGTGCCAGCAGTGACCGCGGAATAGCTCAGCCCCAGCATTTT.

The rearrangement uses TRBV11-2 and TRBJ2-7; a weak D match, TRBD1 (6 bases). Trimming pared 1 base from V and 1 base from J, leaving 20 bases between. Germline assignment: CDR1 SGHAT and CDR2 FQNNGV. The CDR3 extends over 18 amino acids. This CDR3 is CASSLGVPPTGESYEQYF. The CDR3 DNA is TGTGCCAGCAGCTTAGGGGTGCCCCCGACAGGAGAGTCCTACGAGCAGTACTTC.

The V gene is TRBV18, the J gene TRBJ2-7; D is perhaps TRBD1 (6 bases). The CDR3 loop spans 13 amino acids. Germline lookup yields CDR1 KGHSH and CDR2 LQKENI. V lost 6 bases, J lost 2 bases, and 11 bases lay in between. This CDR3 reads CASSEQGTYEQYV. The CDR3 bases are TGTGCCAGCTCGGAACAGGGCACCTACGAGCAGTACGTC.

The chain recombines TRBV18 with TRBJ2-3; D perhaps matches TRBD2 (6 bases). The germline gives CDR1 KGHSH, CDR2 LQKENI. The CDR3 has 15 amino acids. Trimming removed 3 bases from V and 2 bases from J, with 12 bases in between. This CDR3 is CASSPTGGTTDTQYF. CDR3 nucleotides: TGTGCCAGCTCACCGACGGGCGGGACCACAGATACGCAGTATTTT. The full variable domain, with the rest looked up from reference TRBV18 and TRBJ2-3, is NAGVMQNPRHLVRRRGQEARLRCSPMKGHSHVYWYRQLPEEGLKFMVYLQKENIIDESGMPKERFSAEFPKEGPSILRIQQVVRGDSAAYFCASSPTGGTTDTQYFGPGTRLTVL.

This clone was found once. The chain joins TRBV28 to TRBJ1-1, with 9 bases identical to TRBD1. V lost 6 bases, J lost 10 bases, and 9 bases stayed unmatched. CDR1 MDHEN and CDR2 SYDVKM come from the germline V gene. This CDR3 is 13 amino acids long. CDR3 residues: CASRPTGGVGAFF. The CDR3 DNA follows: TGTGCCAGCAGGCCAACAGGGGGCGTGGGAGCTTTCTTT.

This clone has more than one count but fewer than ten. This chain connects TRBV19 to TRBJ1-6; D remains unclear. The CDR3 totals 15 residues. Between the trimmed V and J ends, which lost 3 bases and 4 bases, there was a span of 10 bases. Germline-derived CDR1 and CDR2 are LNHDA and SQIVND (reference sequence). CDR3 in amino acids: CASSILRSYNSPLHF. Written as DNA, the CDR3 is TGTGCCAGTAGTATCCTCCGATCGTATAATTCACCCCTCCACTTT.

The J gene is TRBJ2-4, the V gene TRBV6-6; TRBD2 matches at 7 bases. The CDR3 contains 13 residues. From germline, CDR1 is MNHNY and CDR2 SVGAGI (reference sequence). V dropped 6 bases and J dropped 6; count of bases not matched to a gene: 5. This chain's CDR3 is CASSQSGVNIQYF. The CDR3 DNA reads as TGTGCCAGCAGCCAAAGCGGGGTAAACATTCAGTACTTC.

This chain uses TRBV6-5 with TRBJ2-2; no clear D gene. V was trimmed by 5 bases and J by 3 bases, leaving 13 bases between them. This CDR3 spans 15 amino acids. Germline lookup yields CDR1 MNHEY and CDR2 SVGAGI. CDR3 DNA: TGTGCCAGCAGTGCTCGTGGCAGATACACCGGGGAGCTGTTTTTT. Amino acids: CASSARGRYTGELFF.

This clone was counted a single time. One end of the junction fails to match germline, which may point to a read error. The V gene is TRBV2, the J gene TRBJ1-2, with TRBD1 matching 7 bases. CDR1 is SNHLY, CDR2 FYNNEI, per germline. The CDR3 sequence is 15 residues long. CDR3 DNA sequence: TGTGCCAGCAGGGAAGGGGTACAGGGGACGTATGGCTACACCTTC. Its protein product is CASREGVQGTYGYTF. Looking up the rest from reference TRBV2 and TRBJ1-2 gives the full variable domain: EPEVTQTPSHQVTQMGQEVILRCVPISNHLYFYWYRQILGQKVEFLVSFYNNEISEKSEIFDDQFSVERPDGSNFTLKIRSTKLEDSAMYFCASREGVQGTYGYTFGSGTRLTVV.

The V and J genes are TRBV5-1 and TRBJ2-1; D call uncertain. V was pared by 0 bases and J by 0 bases, with 7 bases between. The CDR3 runs to 15 residues. From germline, CDR1 is SGHRS and CDR2 YFSETQ. The CDR3 spells CASSLAVGSYNEQFF. The CDR3 DNA sequence: TGCGCCAGCAGCTTGGCCGTGGGCTCCTACAATGAGCAGTTCTTC.

In its sample, this clone was seen once. V and J are TRBV4-2 and TRBJ1-3; a possible D gene is TRBD1 (5 bases). Between the trimmed V and J ends, which lost 3 bases and 1 base, there was a span of 19 bases. This CDR3 comprises 18 residues. The germline V gene has CDR1 LGHNA and CDR2 YNFKEQ. CDR3 region: CASSQTPPGRSSGNTIYF. The CDR3 DNA reads TGTGCCAGCAGCCAGACCCCGCCGGGACGGTCATCTGGAAACACCATATATTTT.

V usage is TRBV18 and J usage is TRBJ1-2; the D is unclear. This CDR3 spans 13 amino acids. Per germline, CDR1 KGHSH and CDR2 LQKENI. Between the trimmed V and J ends, which lost 6 bases and 8 bases, there was a span of 16 bases. CDR3 residues: CASSQLSEQGYTF. For the CDR3, the DNA is TGTGCCAGCTCGCAGCTCTCGGAGCAGGGCTACACCTTC.